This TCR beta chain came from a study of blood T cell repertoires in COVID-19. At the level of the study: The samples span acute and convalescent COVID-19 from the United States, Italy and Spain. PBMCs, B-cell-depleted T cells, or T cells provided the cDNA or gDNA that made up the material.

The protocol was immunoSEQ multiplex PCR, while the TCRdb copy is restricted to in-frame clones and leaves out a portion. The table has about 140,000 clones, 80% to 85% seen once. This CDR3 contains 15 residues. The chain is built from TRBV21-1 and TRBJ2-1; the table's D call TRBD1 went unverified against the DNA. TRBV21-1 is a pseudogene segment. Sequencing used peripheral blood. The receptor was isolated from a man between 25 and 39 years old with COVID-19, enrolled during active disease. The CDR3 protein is CASSPRLGPYNEQFF. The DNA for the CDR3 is TGTGCCAGCAGCCCCCGCCTGGGGCCATACAATGAGCAGTTCTTC.